The 16 T cell receptor beta chains in this list originate from one sample, sequenced in a study of long-term antiretroviral therapy in people with HIV. Researchers report immunoSEQ v3.0 was run at survey level. Profiling relied on immunoSEQ multiplex PCR, and the TCRdb table lists in-frame clones only, not all of them. Of about 14,000 clones in the sample, about three quarters were seen once. The sample consisted of unsorted PBMCs, taken 1.3 years before starting antiretroviral therapy. These TCRs come from a man aged 35-49 years with HIV.

The chain has TRBV5-1 and TRBJ1-4; 9 bases map to TRBD1. The CDR3 runs to 15 residues. V shed 2 bases, J shed 8 bases, and the junction held 7 bases outside the gene matches. The germline V gene encodes CDR1 SGHRS and CDR2 YFSETQ. For the CDR3, the DNA is TGCGCCAGCAGCTTATCCGGGACAGGGCCCGAAAAACTGTTTTTT. Its translation: CASSLSGTGPEKLFF.

This clone appeared a few times. The gene calls are TRBV13 and TRBJ2-7; 8 bases line up with TRBD1. The ends lost 5 bases at V and 7 bases at J; junction bases unmatched: 4. Germline CDR1 and CDR2: PRHDT and FYEKMQ (reference sequence). The CDR3 runs 12 residues. CDR3: CASSRTGWEQYF. The CDR3 bases are TGTGCCAGCAGCCGGACAGGGTGGGAGCAGTACTTC.

The chain is built from TRBV27 and TRBJ2-3, with unresolved D. Trimming stripped 4 bases from V and 1 base from J, with 6 bases between. Germline-derived CDR1 and CDR2 are MNHEY and SMNVEV (reference sequence). The length of the CDR3 is 13 residues. CDR3 protein: CASSSGRTDTQYF. The CDR3, as DNA: TGTGCCAGCAGTTCGGGCCGCACAGATACGCAGTATTTT.

The gene calls are TRBV13 and TRBJ1-1; D might be TRBD1 (6 bases). The length of the CDR3 is 12 residues. Germline lookup yields CDR1 PRHDT and CDR2 FYEKMQ (reference sequence). Trimming took 5 bases from V and 6 from J, leaving 10 bases between them. The CDR3 loop is CASSQEGAEAFF. The DNA for the CDR3 is TGTGCCAGCAGCCAAGAGGGGGCTGAAGCTTTCTTT.

The chain combines TRBV29-1 with TRBJ1-1; D not resolved. The CDR3 loop spans 12 amino acids. Trimming stripped 5 bases from V and 4 bases from J, with 11 bases between. Germline V CDR1 and CDR2: SQVTM, ANQGSEA. The chain's CDR3 is CSVWVEATEAFF. The CDR3 DNA is TGCAGCGTTTGGGTGGAGGCCACTGAAGCTTTCTTT.

The chain joins TRBV5-1 to TRBJ1-5; TRBD1 aligns across 12 bases. V lost 4 bases and J lost 2; bases outside the gene matches: 7. CDR3 size: 17 residues. Germline CDR1 reads SGHRS; CDR2 reads YFSETQ. The CDR3 bases are TGCGCCAGCAGCACGGGACAGGGGGCGGGTGGCAATCAGCCCCAGCATTTT. Protein product: CASSTGQGAGGNQPQHF.

The V and J genes are TRBV6-5 and TRBJ2-5; D unresolved. Trimming cost V 8 bases and J 5 bases, with 9 bases left between them. CDR1 MNHEY and CDR2 SVGAGI come from the germline V gene. The CDR3 consists of 11 residues. The CDR3 DNA is TGTGCCAGCGGCCCCAGGGAGACCCAGTACTTC. Its protein product is CASGPRETQYF.

As to this clone: Here the CDR3 omits its conserved ending phenylalanine or tryptophan, so a read error is the likely source. The chain uses TRBV5-4 and TRBJ1-6; D uncertain. Germline V gene data show CDR1 as SGHNT and CDR2 as YYREEE (reference sequence). V was cut by 0 bases and J by 4 bases, with 20 bases left in between. This CDR3 region has 19 residues. As DNA, the CDR3 is TGTGCCAGCAGCTTGGTGTGGGGATTCCCGCCCTCTTATAATTCACCCCTCCACCTT. It translates to CASSLVWGFPPSYNSPLHL.

The V gene is TRBV2, the J gene TRBJ1-1, with D perhaps matching TRBD1 (6 bases). The CDR3 covers 15 residues. The V end lost 6 bases, the J end lost 1 base, and 15 bases lay between the germline ends. CDR1 SNHLY and CDR2 FYNNEI come from the germline V gene. CDR3 bases: TGTGCCAGCAGACCCGGGACATCGGCGAACACTGAAGCTTTCTTT. Its translation is CASRPGTSANTEAFF.

The chain couples TRBV9 to TRBJ1-1; D gene uncertain. The CDR3 runs 15 residues. Germline-derived CDR1 and CDR2 are SGDLS and YYNGEE. V dropped 4 bases and J dropped 1 base, with 14 bases sitting between them. The CDR3 bases are TGTGCCAGCAGCCCGGCCGGAGACTCGAACACTGAAGCTTTCTTT. Translated, it gives CASSPAGDSNTEAFF.

The genes are TRBV5-4 and TRBJ1-1, with a tentative D call TRBD1 (5 bases). Deletions cut 4 bases from V and 2 bases from J, with 15 bases between. The germline CDR1 and CDR2 sequences are SGHNT and YYREEE (reference sequence). This CDR3 is built from 15 residues. The CDR3 DNA is TGTGCCAGCAGCCCTCGGGGGGGAACAAACACTGAAGCTTTCTTT. Protein: CASSPRGGTNTEAFF.

The chain recombines TRBV15 with TRBJ2-6, with D possibly matching TRBD2 (7 bases). V was pared by 2 bases and J by 4 bases, with 21 bases between. This CDR3 is built from 19 residues. Germline CDR1 LNHNV, CDR2 YYDKDF (reference sequence). CDR3 protein: CATSRKGGGPLPGANVLTF. The CDR3 region has the DNA TGTGCCACCAGCAGAAAAGGCGGGGGCCCCTTGCCGGGGGCCAACGTCCTGACTTTC.

This clone was seen just once. The CDR3 nucleotides are TGCGCCAGCACGGAACTAGCCAAAAACATTCAGTACTTC. Residues: CASTELAKNIQYF. The chain recombines TRBV10-2 with TRBJ2-4, with D unresolved. CDR3 length: 13 amino acids. Germline CDR1 WSHSY, CDR2 SAAADI. The V and J ends lost 7 bases and 0 bases respectively, with 7 bases between them.

As DNA, the CDR3 is TGCGCCAGCAGCTTGGGGACAGGGTATGGCTACACCTTC. This gives the protein CASSLGTGYGYTF. This rearrangement joins TRBV5-1 to TRBJ1-2, with 8 positions matching TRBD1. Germline V gene lookup returns CDR1 SGHRS and CDR2 YFSETQ. CDR3 length: 13 amino acids. The V gene end was trimmed by 0 bases and the J gene end by 5 bases; junction bases not matched to a gene: 0.

The CDR3 coding sequence is TGTGCCAGCAGCTCGAGCCTCAATATCTACGAGCAGTACTTC. Translated: CASSSSLNIYEQYF. The rearrangement joins TRBV5-6 to TRBJ2-7, with unresolved D. This CDR3 comprises 14 residues. The germline V gene has CDR1 SGHDT and CDR2 YYEEEE. The ends were cut back, 3 bases at V and 3 bases at J, with 13 bases in the middle.

This sequence joins TRBV7-8 and TRBJ2-1, with 10 nucleotides matching TRBD2. Germline CDR1 is SGHVS and CDR2 is FQNEAQ. J was trimmed by 5 bases and V by 4 bases; bases with no gene match: 14. There are 18 residues in the CDR3. The CDR3 DNA is TGTGCCAGCAGCTCCGCGCGAAGCGGGGGGGCAGGGCACAATGAGCAGTTCTTC. It yields the protein CASSSARSGGAGHNEQFF.